These 10 T cell receptor beta chains were all obtained from the same sample, sequenced in a study of cytomegalovirus exposure and HLA in healthy donors. The PCR ran on 60 Vbeta and 13 Jbeta primers. The method was immunoSEQ multiplex PCR; TCRdb's version includes in-frame clones alone and lacks a portion of them. Of 140,000 or so clones detected, approximately 80% appear once; the ten largest clones hold 1.5% to 2%. Sequencing was performed on PBMCs. These receptors all stem from a man aged 35 to 55 in good health and CMV-seronegative.

The V call is TRBV7-2, the J call TRBJ2-1; 7 bases line up with TRBD2. Germline CDR1 reads SGHTA; CDR2 reads FQGNSA. This CDR3 is built from 12 residues. The ends lost 0 bases at V and 15 bases at J; junction bases unmatched: 5. The CDR3 here is CASSLASGVGFF. CDR3 DNA sequence: TGTGCCAGCAGCTTAGCAAGCGGGGTGGGGTTCTTC.

The chain is built from TRBV6-5 and TRBJ2-5; 7 nucleotides match TRBD2. The J call may be incorrect, as the DNA end agrees better with TRBJ2-7. The CDR3 covers 16 residues. Germline CDR1 and CDR2: MNHEY and SVGAGI. The CDR3 spells CASSYRWGEGPYEQYF. In DNA form, the CDR3 reads TGTGCCAGCAGTTACCGGTGGGGGGAGGGACCCTACGAGCAGTACTTC.

This chain uses TRBV5-4 with TRBJ1-4, with TRBD1 matching 10 bases. The CDR3 loop spans 16 amino acids. The V gene's germline CDR1 is SGHNT and CDR2 YYREEE (reference sequence). The junction had 3 bases not matched to a gene; V was cut back by 4 bases and J by 0 bases. The CDR3 is CASSLGTGATNEKLFF. CDR3 in DNA: TGTGCCAGCAGCCTTGGGACAGGGGCAACTAATGAAAAACTGTTTTTT.

The rearrangement joins TRBV7-8 to TRBJ2-7, with D unclear. The CDR3 length is 12 residues. Trimming removed 1 base from V and 3 bases from J, with 4 bases in between. Germline V CDR1 and CDR2: SGHVS, FQNEAQ. The CDR3 nucleotides are TGTGCCAGCAGCTTAGACTACTACGAGCAGTACTTC. Its protein product is CASSLDYYEQYF.

This chain joins TRBV7-7 and TRBJ2-5; 7 bases are shared with TRBD2. The ends lost 5 bases at V and 2 bases at J; junction bases unmatched: 11. CDR1 is SSHAT, CDR2 FNYEAQ, per germline (reference sequence). The CDR3 consists of 16 residues. The CDR3 protein is CASSPTRSGLQETQYF. The CDR3 DNA reads as TGTGCCAGCAGCCCGACACGTAGCGGGCTACAAGAGACCCAGTACTTC.

The chain joins TRBV21-1 to TRBJ1-6; the table names TRBD1, a call not compared with the DNA. TRBV21-1 is assigned pseudogene status. This CDR3 has 17 amino acids. The CDR3 DNA reads as TGTGCCAGTCCCACACTCAACAGGGCCTCCTATAATTCACCCCTCCACTTT. Amino acids: CASPTLNRASYNSPLHF.

J is TRBJ2-7 and V is TRBV5-1; 12 bases are a match to TRBD2. The CDR3 consists of 15 residues. V shed 4 bases and J 1 base; nucleotides not matched to a gene: 3. Germline values: CDR1 SGHRS, CDR2 YFSETQ. The CDR3 region has the DNA TGCGCCAGCAGCCGACTAGCGGGGGATTCCTACGAGCAGTACTTC. Amino acid sequence: CASSRLAGDSYEQYF.

The rearrangement uses TRBV2 and TRBJ2-1, with TRBD2 matching 10 bases. The CDR3 totals 17 residues. Germline assignment: CDR1 SNHLY and CDR2 FYNNEI. With 7 bases clipped from V and 0 bases from J, the junction kept 9 bases outside the gene matches. Here the CDR3 reads CASTNIAGGPSYNEQFF. In nucleotides, the CDR3 is TGTGCCAGCACAAACATAGCGGGGGGCCCCTCCTACAATGAGCAGTTCTTC.

This chain connects TRBV4-1 to TRBJ1-1; no clear D gene. The CDR3 covers 12 residues. Germline V gene sequence: CDR1 MGHRA, CDR2 YSYEKL. The germline V and J ends were trimmed by 3 bases and 0 bases, with 2 bases remaining between them. The CDR3 sequence is CASSHMNTEAFF. CDR3 DNA: TGCGCCAGCAGCCACATGAACACTGAAGCTTTCTTT.

This chain uses TRBV28 with TRBJ2-5, with a possible D match to TRBD1 (6 bases). The CDR3 loop spans 12 amino acids. Trimming pared 6 bases from V and 9 bases from J, leaving 14 bases between. Germline assignment: CDR1 MDHEN and CDR2 SYDVKM. The CDR3 is CASSGQGRAQYF. CDR3 bases: TGTGCCAGCAGCGGCCAGGGGAGAGCCCAGTACTTC.